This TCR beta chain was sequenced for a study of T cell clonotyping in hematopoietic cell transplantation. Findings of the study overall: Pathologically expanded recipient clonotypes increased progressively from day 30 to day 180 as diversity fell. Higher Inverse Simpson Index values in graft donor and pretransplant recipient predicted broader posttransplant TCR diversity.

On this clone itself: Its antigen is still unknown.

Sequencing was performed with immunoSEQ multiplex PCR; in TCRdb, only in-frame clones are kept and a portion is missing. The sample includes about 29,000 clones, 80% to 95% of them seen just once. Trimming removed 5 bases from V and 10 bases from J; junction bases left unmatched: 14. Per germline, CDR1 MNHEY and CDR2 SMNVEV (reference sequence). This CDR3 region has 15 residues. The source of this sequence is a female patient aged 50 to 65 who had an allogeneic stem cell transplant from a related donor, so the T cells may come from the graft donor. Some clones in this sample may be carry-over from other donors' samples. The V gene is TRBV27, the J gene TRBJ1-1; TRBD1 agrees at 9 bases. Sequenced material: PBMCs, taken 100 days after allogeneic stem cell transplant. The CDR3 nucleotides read TGTGCCAGCAGTCCTTCCTCGACAGGGGGGTCCACAGCTTTCTTT. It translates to CASSPSSTGGSTAFF.